These 27 T cell receptor beta chains were all obtained from the same sample, sequenced in a study of molecular identifiers for immune sequencing clone quantification. MiXCR, applied by TCRdb to the PCR reads, yields one record per CDR3 protein. This sample has approximately 59,000 distinct CDR3 sequences, with about a fifth found just once. The source material was naive CD8+ T cells from blood, with Jurkat cell RNA spiked in. Subset meaning: FACS-sorted CD8+CD4-CCR7+CD45RA+ naive T cells. The source of these receptors is a human donor in good health. Some libraries in this study had Jurkat cell RNA spiked in.

This clonotype was picked up many times. The chain has TRBV7-9 and TRBJ1-1, with 10 positions matching TRBD1. Germline CDR1 SEHNR, CDR2 FQNEAQ (reference sequence). The CDR3 loop spans 18 amino acids. Trimming at V came to 2 bases and at J to 7 bases, leaving 16 bases not matched to a gene. The CDR3 region is CASSLNQGDRGPMNEAFF. In DNA form, the CDR3 reads TGTGCCAGCAGCTTAAATCAGGGAGACAGGGGGCCGATGAATGAAGCTTTCTTT. Using reference TRBV7-9 and TRBJ1-1 for the parts outside the CDR3, the full variable domain is DTGVSQNPRHKITKRGQNVTFRCDPISEHNRLYWYRQTLGQGPEFLTYFQNEAQLEKSRLLSDRFSAERPKGSFSTLEIQRTEQGDSAMYLCASSLNQGDRGPMNEAFFGQGTRLTVV.

A single count supports this clonotype. This sequence may be a read error, since a much larger clone differs from it by one base. The gene calls are TRBV5-6 and TRBJ2-5, with D maybe TRBD2 (5 bases). Germline V gene lookup returns CDR1 SGHDT and CDR2 YYEEEE. The CDR3 has 16 residues. The ends were cut back, 4 bases at V and 4 bases at J, with 20 bases in the middle. The CDR3 coding sequence is TGTGCCAGCAGCCCCCACCTGGACTCCCGGGGAGAGACCCAGTACTTC. Amino acid sequence: CASSPHLDSRGETQYF. Complete variable domain (other parts from reference TRBV5-6 and TRBJ2-5): DAGVTQSPTHLIKTRGQQVTLRCSPKSGHDTVSWYQQALGQGPQFIFQYYEEEERQRGNFPDRFSGHQFPNYSSELNVNALLLGDSALYLCASSPHLDSRGETQYFGPGTRLLVL.

As to this clonotype: Being one base from a much bigger clone, this may be a read error. The chain uses TRBV27 and TRBJ2-1, with no clear D. Germline V gene lookup returns CDR1 MNHEY and CDR2 SMNVEV (reference sequence). The CDR3 length is 15 residues. The CDR3 loop is CAGSSPTSSYNEQFF. CDR3 DNA sequence: TGTGCCGGCAGTTCACCCACCAGCTCCTACAATGAGCAGTTCTTC.

This clonotype was detected many times. The genes are TRBV27 and TRBJ1-3; tentative D call: TRBD1 (6 bases). Looked up from germline, CDR1 is MNHEY and CDR2 is SMNVEV (reference sequence). V lost 6 bases and J lost 4, with 13 bases in between. This CDR3 has 14 residues. This CDR3 reads CASSLTGAGNTIYF. CDR3 DNA: TGTGCCAGCAGCCTCACGGGGGCCGGAAACACCATATATTTT.

In regard to this clonotype: This sequence may be a read error, since a much larger clone differs from it by one base. The rearrangement uses TRBV12-3 or TRBV12-4 and TRBJ2-7, with 8 bases fitting TRBD1. V lost 5 bases and J lost 5; bases outside the gene matches: 8. This CDR3 contains 14 residues. CDR3 sequence: CASSLTGGAHEQYF. CDR3 coding DNA: TGTGCCAGCAGTCTTACAGGGGGTGCCCACGAGCAGTACTTC.

Worth noting for this clonotype: A much more abundant neighbour one base away suggests this may be a read error. The missing conserved phenylalanine or tryptophan at the end of this CDR3 makes a read error likely. The chain is built from TRBV5-4 and TRBJ2-1; D possibly corresponds to TRBD2 (6 bases). Per the germline V gene, CDR1 is SGHNT and CDR2 is YYREEE (reference sequence). V lost 4 bases and J lost 8, with 19 bases in between. The CDR3 has 15 amino acids. The CDR3 here is CASSLAGPPADEQFL. CDR3 DNA sequence: TGTGCCAGCAGCCTTGCGGGACCCCCGGCCGATGAGCAGTTCCTC.

This clonotype was seen repeatedly, ten times or more. V usage is TRBV7-2 and J usage is TRBJ2-4; 10 nucleotides match TRBD1. The CDR3 consists of 14 residues. The V and J ends lost 2 bases and 8 bases, in that order; junction bases with no gene match: 3. The germline V gene has CDR1 SGHTA and CDR2 FQGNSA. The CDR3 loop is CASSLLGQGDIQYF. DNA of the CDR3: TGTGCCAGCAGCTTATTAGGACAGGGGGACATTCAGTACTTC.

At least ten counts were recorded for this clonotype. This chain connects TRBV12-3 or TRBV12-4 to TRBJ2-7; 7 bases agree with TRBD1. The junction had 8 bases not matched to a gene; V was cut back by 5 bases and J by 4 bases. This CDR3 comprises 14 residues. The CDR3 loop is CASSPTGLGYEQYF. CDR3 bases: TGTGCCAGCAGTCCGACAGGGTTGGGGTACGAGCAGTACTTC.

Notes on this clonotype: A read error is possible here, since a much larger clone lies one base away. The V gene is TRBV13, the J gene TRBJ2-1, with D unresolved. The V end was cut by 1 base, the J end by 12 bases, with 7 bases between. The CDR3 is 11 amino acids. Germline-derived CDR1 and CDR2 are PRHDT and FYEKMQ (reference sequence). The chain's CDR3 is CASSLVGGQFF. For the CDR3, the DNA is TGTGCCAGCAGCTTAGTTGGCGGGCAGTTCTTC.

In its sample, this clonotype was seen many times. J is TRBJ1-4 and V is TRBV4-1; 10 bases line up with TRBD1. The CDR3 totals 15 residues. CDR1 and CDR2 from the germline V gene are MGHRA and YSYEKL. V trimming: 4 bases; J trimming: 7 bases; junction bases outside the gene matches: 6. The CDR3 sequence is CASSLRTGGSEKLFF. The DNA for the CDR3 is TGCGCCAGCAGCCTCCGGACAGGGGGAAGTGAAAAACTGTTTTTT.

Comment on this clonotype: One base away lies a much larger clone, so this may be a sequencing read error. For the CDR3, the DNA is TGTGCCAGCAGCTCATATAGGACTAGCGGCACAGATGCGCAGTATTTT. Translating gives CASSSYRTSGTDAQYF. This chain joins TRBV7-3 and TRBJ2-3; TRBD2 agrees at 10 bases. The length of the CDR3 is 16 residues. Germline loops: CDR1 SGHTA, CDR2 FQGTGA.

This clonotype was found a few times. This sequence joins TRBV7-9 and TRBJ2-1, with 7 bases identical to TRBD2. CDR3 length: 16 amino acids. Trimming cost V 5 bases and J 3 bases; bases outside gene matches: 10. CDR1 and CDR2 from the germline V gene are SEHNR and FQNEAQ (reference sequence). The CDR3 nucleotides are TGTGCCAGCAGCCAAATAAGCGGGACCCTCTACAATGAGCAGTTCTTC. Encoded protein: CASSQISGTLYNEQFF. Combining the CDR3 with reference TRBV7-9 and TRBJ2-1 gives the whole variable domain DTGVSQNPRHKITKRGQNVTFRCDPISEHNRLYWYRQTLGQGPEFLTYFQNEAQLEKSRLLSDRFSAERPKGSFSTLEIQRTEQGDSAMYLCASSQISGTLYNEQFFGPGTRLTVL.

The rearrangement uses TRBV28 and TRBJ2-1, with 10 nucleotides matching TRBD2. This CDR3 has 17 residues. In germline, CDR1 is MDHEN, CDR2 SYDVKM. With 2 bases clipped from V and 7 bases from J, the junction kept 11 bases outside the gene matches. As DNA, the CDR3 is TGTGCCAGCAGTTTACCGATCCTAGCGGGAGACGGGAATGAGCAGTTCTTC. Amino acids: CASSLPILAGDGNEQFF.

This sequence joins TRBV5-6 and TRBJ2-1, with TRBD2 as a possible D gene (5 bases). The CDR3 covers 14 residues. Germline-derived CDR1 and CDR2 are SGHDT and YYEEEE. V gave up 0 bases and J gave up 8 bases, with 12 bases separating them. The CDR3 bases are TGTGCCAGCAGCTTGGATTACGGGAAAGATGAGCAGTTCTTC. As protein: CASSLDYGKDEQFF.

There are many counts of this clonotype. V and J are TRBV27 and TRBJ2-3; D gene ambiguous. Germline V lookup: CDR1 MNHEY, CDR2 SMNVEV (reference sequence). The CDR3 has 14 amino acids. V shed 1 base and J shed 3 bases, with 8 bases lying between them. DNA for the CDR3: TGTGCCAGCAGTTTATTTGCAGAAACAGATACGCAGTATTTT. Encoded protein: CASSLFAETDTQYF.

This clonotype was found many times. The rearrangement links TRBV20-1 to TRBJ2-7, with D possibly being TRBD2 (6 bases). The CDR3 consists of 15 residues. CDR1 is DFQATT and CDR2 is SNEGSKA in the germline V gene (reference sequence). Trimming removed 1 base from V and 9 bases from J, with 22 bases in between. DNA of the CDR3: TGCAGTGCTAGAGTCATCGGGACTCTCAACCGTGGGCAGTACTTC. Translating it yields CSARVIGTLNRGQYF.

This clonotype came up a few times. The chain links TRBV15 to TRBJ2-3, with TRBD2 identical over 11 bases. Losses at the gene ends were 3 bases for V and 4 bases for J; bases not matched to a gene: 6. CDR1 and CDR2 (germline): LNHNV, YYDKDF (reference sequence). The CDR3 length is 16 residues. As DNA, the CDR3 is TGTGCCACCAGCAGGGGGCTAGCGGGAGGATCAGATACGCAGTATTTT. Translating gives CATSRGLAGGSDTQYF.

In its sample, this clonotype was seen many times. The chain employs TRBV7-6 and TRBJ1-3; 7 nucleotides line up with TRBD1. Germline V gives CDR1 SGHVS, CDR2 FNYEAQ. The trim removed 2 bases at V and 2 bases at J, leaving 6 bases unmatched. The CDR3 loop spans 16 amino acids. CDR3: CASSLPDREAGNTIYF. The CDR3 region has the DNA TGTGCCAGCAGCTTACCCGACAGGGAGGCTGGAAACACCATATATTTT.

Concerning this clonotype: The junction departs from germline at one end; a sequencing error may be responsible. V and J are TRBV20-1 and TRBJ2-3, with D uncertain. CDR3 length equals 13 residues. Germline CDR1 is DFQATT and CDR2 is SNEGSKA (reference sequence). The CDR3 region is CSARPLSTDTQCF. The CDR3 DNA reads as TGCAGCGCTAGACCGTTAAGCACAGATACGCAGTGTTTT.

In this sample, this clonotype turned up many times. The chain joins TRBV6-5 to TRBJ2-5, with D uncertain. The CDR3 sequence is 13 residues long. Germline CDR1 is MNHEY and CDR2 is SVGAGI. V was shortened by 4 bases and J by 2 bases, with 8 bases between the two germline ends. The DNA of the CDR3 is TGTGCCAGCAGTTCTGCCGGGCAAGAGACCCAGTACTTC. It yields the protein CASSSAGQETQYF.

The chain recombines TRBV5-3 with TRBJ2-1; a weak D match, TRBD2 (6 bases). TRBV5-3 qualifies as an ORF whose function is uncertain. The V and J ends lost 8 bases and 0 bases respectively, with 6 bases between them. The CDR3 consists of 12 residues. The CDR3 protein is CASGGSYNEQFF. The CDR3 DNA sequence: TGTGCCAGCGGGGGCTCCTACAATGAGCAGTTCTTC.

This clonotype was seen ten or more times. The chain combines TRBV5-6 with TRBJ2-7; D could derive from TRBD1 or TRBD2 (5 bases each). Germline CDR1 SGHDT, CDR2 YYEEEE. V lost 5 bases, J lost 2 bases, and 11 bases lay in between. This CDR3 spans 13 amino acids. In DNA, the CDR3 is TGTGCCAGCAGTGAGGGGCAGGCCTACGAGCAGTACTTC. Amino acids: CASSEGQAYEQYF.

This clonotype was found many times. The rearrangement joins TRBV27 to TRBJ2-3, with D maybe TRBD1 (5 bases). Germline values: CDR1 MNHEY, CDR2 SMNVEV (reference sequence). Trimming removed 8 bases at V and 2 bases at J, with 14 bases between. The CDR3 loop spans 14 amino acids. This CDR3 reads CASCPGHNTDTQYF. The CDR3 DNA reads TGTGCCAGCTGTCCTGGACACAACACAGATACGCAGTATTTT.

This chain joins TRBV7-6 and TRBJ2-1; 9 bases line up with TRBD2. V was pared by 1 base and J by 9 bases, with 10 bases of the junction left unmatched. The CDR3 is 16 amino acids. Germline CDR1 reads SGHVS; CDR2 reads FNYEAQ. As DNA, the CDR3 is TGTGCCAGCAGCTTAGTGGTGGGTAGCGGGAGTGCTGAGCAGTTCTTC. This translates into CASSLVVGSGSAEQFF.

At least ten counts were recorded for this clonotype. V usage is TRBV29-1 and J usage is TRBJ2-1; D ambiguous. This CDR3 has 14 residues. V was trimmed by 0 bases and J by 3 bases, leaving 9 bases between them. Germline lookup yields CDR1 SQVTM and CDR2 ANQGSEA. This chain's CDR3 is CSVEDPVNYNEQFF. The CDR3 coding sequence is TGCAGCGTTGAAGATCCGGTTAACTACAATGAGCAGTTCTTC.

This clonotype was seen only a few times. The V gene is TRBV27, the J gene TRBJ2-7; 9 positions match TRBD2. This CDR3 contains 16 residues. Germline values: CDR1 MNHEY, CDR2 SMNVEV (reference sequence). Unmatched junction bases numbered 12, after V lost 5 bases and J lost 4 bases. This CDR3 reads CASSPTWSGRPYEQYF. The CDR3 DNA reads as TGTGCCAGCAGTCCGACGTGGAGCGGGAGGCCGTACGAGCAGTACTTC.

This clonotype has a count of ten or more. This chain uses TRBV10-3 with TRBJ2-7; D may match TRBD1 or TRBD2 (6 bases each). The CDR3 is made up of 14 amino acids. Germline CDR1 is ENHRY and CDR2 is SYGVKD. V was clipped by 5 bases and J by 6 bases, with 17 bases between them. Here the CDR3 reads CAISTGSGVGEQYF. CDR3 nucleotides: TGTGCCATCAGTACAGGGTCGGGGGTCGGCGAGCAGTACTTC.